Below are 27 T cell receptor beta chains sequenced from a single sample in a study of regulatory T cells in long-lasting Graves disease. Arm-PCR with iRepertoire HTBI primers amplified the CDR3 regions for these TCR beta libraries. Each CDR3 protein gets one entry after TCRdb re-called the multiplex PCR reads with MiXCR. The profile covers hundreds of thousands of distinct CDR3 sequences, with 25% to 35% appearing a single time and 40% to 50% taken by the ten largest. The time point was: persistent/refractory GD, antithyroid drugs over 5 years with positive TRAb. Isolated PBMC RNA provided the starting material for the TCR library. Source: peripheral blood mononuclear cells (PBMCs), taken when the disease was refractory, from a patient treated with antithyroid drugs. All receptors come from a female donor with Graves disease.

This clonotype was seen a few times. The V gene is TRBV27, the J gene TRBJ2-4; D may be TRBD1 (6 bases). Germline values: CDR1 MNHEY, CDR2 SMNVEV (reference sequence). The length of the CDR3 is 14 residues. The V and J ends lost 5 bases and 2 bases respectively, with 10 bases between them. The CDR3 DNA reads TGTGCCAGCAGTCCAGGGGATTCCAAAAACATTCAGTACTTC. Translating it yields CASSPGDSKNIQYF.

This clonotype appeared many times. V and J are TRBV28 and TRBJ1-5; 10 nucleotides align to TRBD1. Germline-derived CDR1 and CDR2 are MDHEN and SYDVKM. The CDR3 has 13 residues. CDR3 DNA: TGTGTTTTGAGGGACAGGGGTCACCAGCCCCAGCATTTT. This codes for CVLRDRGHQPQHF. Filled out from reference TRBV28 and TRBJ1-5, the complete variable domain reads DVKVTQSSRYLVKRTGEKVFLECVQDMDHENMFWYRQDPGLGLRLIYFSYDVKMKEKGDIPEGYSVSREKKERFSLILESASTNQTSMYLCVLRDRGHQPQHFGDGTRLSIL.

This clonotype was recorded a few times. The gene calls are TRBV29-1 and TRBJ1-1, with 10 bases lining up with TRBD1. CDR3 size: 13 residues. The germline V gene encodes CDR1 SQVTM and CDR2 ANQGSEA. V was clipped by 7 bases and J by 1 base; unmatched bases: 3. The CDR3: CSGRQGANTEAFF. CDR3 nucleotides: TGCAGCGGGAGACAGGGGGCGAACACTGAAGCTTTCTTT.

The gene calls are TRBV6-2 or TRBV6-3 and TRBJ1-5; D possibly corresponds to TRBD1 (6 bases). Trimming took 0 bases from V and 0 from J, leaving 12 bases between them. The germline V gene has CDR1 MNHEY and CDR2 SVGEGT. This CDR3 is 17 amino acids long. Written as DNA, the CDR3 is TGTGCCAGCAGTTACTCTTGGGCAGGGGATAGCAATCAGCCCCAGCATTTT. It yields the protein CASSYSWAGDSNQPQHF.

The rearrangement uses TRBV6-1 and TRBJ2-5; the D is unclear. The V gene lost 7 bases and the J gene lost 1 base, with 16 bases spanning the gap. Germline V gene sequence: CDR1 MNHNS, CDR2 SASEGT. CDR3 length: 15 amino acids. CDR3: CASTLDNLPQETQYF. CDR3 DNA: TGTGCCAGCACTCTCGACAACTTACCCCAAGAGACCCAGTACTTC.

This clonotype was seen more than once but under ten times. The rearrangement uses TRBV5-1 and TRBJ1-2; 11 bases fit TRBD1. Germline V gene lookup returns CDR1 SGHRS and CDR2 YFSETQ. J gave up 7 bases and V 0 bases, and 5 bases lay outside the gene matches. The length of the CDR3 is 15 residues. The CDR3 coding sequence is TGCGCCAGCAGCTTGGCATCGGACAGGGGGCTTGGCTACACCTTC. The encoded protein is CASSLASDRGLGYTF.

V usage is TRBV7-2 and J usage is TRBJ1-4, with 8 nucleotides matching TRBD1. Germline trimming cut 2 bases from V and 6 bases from J; bases unmatched to any gene: 11. The CDR3 spans 17 residues. Germline V gene sequence: CDR1 SGHTA, CDR2 FQGNSA. The CDR3 DNA reads as TGTGCCAGCAGCTTATTCGGGACAGGATGGAGGGATGAAAAACTGTTTTTT. This encodes CASSLFGTGWRDEKLFF.

The chain carries TRBV28 and TRBJ2-7; TRBD2 agrees at 12 bases. The CDR3 runs 18 residues. V lost 2 bases and J lost 3; bases outside the gene matches: 11. Germline CDR1 is MDHEN and CDR2 is SYDVKM. The CDR3 protein is CASSLKGRGLAGIYEQYF. The CDR3 DNA reads as TGTGCCAGCAGTTTAAAAGGGAGAGGACTAGCGGGAATCTACGAGCAGTACTTC.

This sequence joins TRBV20-1 and TRBJ1-2; D remains ambiguous. V was cut by 3 bases and J by 3 bases, with 8 bases left in between. CDR1 and CDR2 (germline): DFQATT, SNEGSKA (reference sequence). The CDR3 runs 12 residues. This CDR3 reads CSASPGYYGYTF. The CDR3 nucleotides read TGCAGTGCTAGCCCGGGCTACTATGGCTACACCTTC.

The rearrangement uses TRBV13 and TRBJ1-6; D perhaps matches TRBD1 (6 bases). Germline V CDR1 and CDR2: PRHDT, FYEKMQ (reference sequence). The CDR3 has 18 residues. The V and J ends lost 3 bases and 0 bases respectively, with 15 bases between them. CDR3 protein: CASSLGVRGASYNSPLHF. DNA for the CDR3: TGTGCCAGCAGCTTGGGCGTGAGGGGGGCCTCCTATAATTCACCCCTCCACTTT.

Remarks on this clonotype: Because the CDR3 is missing its conserved closing phenylalanine or tryptophan, this is likely a read error. DNA of the CDR3: TGTGCCAGCGAAATGACAGGGGGGTACGAGCAGTACCTC. This encodes CASEMTGGYEQYL. This sequence joins TRBV5-5 and TRBJ2-7, with 9 bases matching TRBD1. The J segment lost 4 bases and the V segment lost 7 bases, leaving 6 bases of the junction unmatched. The CDR3 extends over 13 amino acids. CDR1 and CDR2 from the germline V gene are SGHKS and YYEKEE (reference sequence).

This clonotype showed up just a few times. The chain combines TRBV20-1 with TRBJ1-5; D may be TRBD1 (5 bases). This CDR3 is built from 15 residues. Looked up from germline, CDR1 is DFQATT and CDR2 is SNEGSKA (reference sequence). V was clipped by 0 bases and J by 2 bases, with 11 bases between them. CDR3 loop: CSARDVRDRNQPQHF. The CDR3 DNA reads TGCAGTGCTAGAGATGTCCGGGACCGCAATCAGCCCCAGCATTTT.

Only one count was recorded for this clonotype. Given the absence of the conserved phenylalanine or tryptophan at the CDR3 end, a read error is likely. The gene calls are TRBV5-1 and TRBJ1-2; unclear D gene. Germline assignment: CDR1 SGHRS and CDR2 YFSETQ. The germline V and J ends were trimmed by 1 base and 3 bases, with 13 bases remaining between them. The CDR3 contains 15 residues. CDR3 sequence reads: CASSLRQETYYGYTL. The CDR3 DNA reads TGCGCCAGCAGCTTGAGGCAGGAGACTTACTATGGCTACACCCTC.

This clonotype came up a few times. V is TRBV6-1 and J is TRBJ2-4; TRBD2 aligns across 9 bases. The junction had 8 bases not matched to a gene; V was cut back by 3 bases and J by 8 bases. The CDR3 is 15 amino acids. Germline V gene data show CDR1 as MNHNS and CDR2 as SASEGT. CDR3 sequence: CASSDRGLARDIQYF. The CDR3 DNA sequence: TGTGCCAGCAGTGATAGGGGACTAGCCCGAGACATTCAGTACTTC.

This clonotype was seen many times. This rearrangement joins TRBV12-3 or TRBV12-4 to TRBJ2-1; TRBD2 might be the D (5 bases). V was pared by 0 bases and J by 9 bases, with 15 bases between. This CDR3 comprises 15 residues. The CDR3 DNA reads as TGTGCCAGCAGTTTAGCCATCGGAGGCTCTCCTGAGCAGTTCTTC. Its protein product is CASSLAIGGSPEQFF.

The table lists this clonotype with many counts. The rearrangement uses TRBV28 and TRBJ1-2; 8 bases are a match to TRBD1. J lost 5 bases, V lost 6 bases, and 14 bases had no gene match. The CDR3 consists of 16 residues. CDR1 and CDR2 from the germline V gene are MDHEN and SYDVKM. CDR3 coding DNA: TGTGCCAGCAGACCTGGACAGGGACTTCCTCCATATGGCTACACCTTC. Encoded protein: CASRPGQGLPPYGYTF.

The rearrangement joins TRBV12-3 or TRBV12-4 to TRBJ2-7, with TRBD2 matching 7 bases. Trimming at V came to 8 bases and at J to 3 bases, leaving 10 bases not matched to a gene. There are 14 residues in the CDR3. The DNA of the CDR3 is TGTGCCAGCGCAGCGCGGCTAGCGGTCTACGAGCAGTACTTC. Translated: CASAARLAVYEQYF.

This clonotype was counted at least ten times. The V gene is TRBV6-1, the J gene TRBJ1-1, with unresolved D. V was trimmed by 5 bases and J by 0 bases, leaving 7 bases between them. The CDR3 runs 13 residues. Per germline, CDR1 MNHNS and CDR2 SASEGT. This chain's CDR3 is CASSTVVNTEAFF. CDR3 nucleotide sequence: TGTGCCAGCAGTACGGTTGTGAACACTGAAGCTTTCTTT.

The rearrangement uses TRBV6-2 or TRBV6-3 and TRBJ1-2; the D gene is possibly TRBD1 (6 bases). The V and J ends lost 6 bases and 7 bases respectively, with 18 bases between them. Germline V lookup: CDR1 MNHEY, CDR2 SVGEGT. The CDR3 runs 14 residues. CDR3 coding DNA: TGTGCCAGCAGACCCCCGGGGGGGGCAGTTGGCTACACCTTC. Its protein product is CASRPPGGAVGYTF.

The chain carries TRBV29-1 and TRBJ1-5, with D unclear. The V gene's germline CDR1 is SQVTM and CDR2 ANQGSEA. The CDR3 sequence is 13 residues long. Trimming cost V 4 bases and J 6 bases, with 13 bases left between them. The CDR3 loop is CSVVRAPGQPQHF. CDR3 in DNA: TGCAGCGTTGTACGGGCTCCGGGTCAGCCCCAGCATTTT.

The J gene is TRBJ2-7, the V gene TRBV18; D ambiguous. Germline-derived CDR1 and CDR2 are KGHSH and LQKENI. V was shortened by 0 bases and J by 6 bases, with 12 bases between the two germline ends. The CDR3 sequence is 14 residues long. The DNA of the CDR3 is TGTGCCAGCTCACCACCCCGGATATTCGGCGAGCAGTACTTC. Encoded protein: CASSPPRIFGEQYF.

This chain uses TRBV30 with TRBJ1-1; 8 bases are a match to TRBD1. CDR1 is GTSNPN and CDR2 is SVGIG in the germline V gene (reference sequence). V was clipped by 0 bases and J by 0 bases; unmatched bases: 9. The length of the CDR3 is 17 residues. CDR3: CAWSVPGAGGLNTEAFF. In DNA, the CDR3 is TGTGCCTGGAGTGTACCTGGGGCAGGGGGCTTGAACACTGAAGCTTTCTTT.

V gene TRBV2 combines with J gene TRBJ1-2; D call uncertain. The CDR3 consists of 13 residues. Trimming shortened V by 4 bases and J by 8 bases, and 14 bases separated the two germline ends. Germline V gene sequence: CDR1 SNHLY, CDR2 FYNNEI. The CDR3 region has the DNA TGTGCCAGCAGTGGAAGAGGGCCGGAAGGCTACACCTTC. Residues: CASSGRGPEGYTF.

The sample holds many counts of this clonotype. Its ends do not fully match the called genes, so a read error is possible. The chain is built from TRBV6-1 and TRBJ1-6; D not certain. The CDR3 sequence is 14 residues long. Germline V gene lookup returns CDR1 MNHNS and CDR2 SASEGT. CDR3 in amino acids: CASSEGAYSSPLHF. CDR3 DNA: TGTGCCAGCAGTGAAGGAGCTTATAGTTCACCCCTCCACTTT.

The chain joins TRBV10-3 to TRBJ2-7; perhaps TRBD2 as D (6 bases). The CDR3 length is 15 residues. Germline values: CDR1 ENHRY, CDR2 SYGVKD. The V end was cut by 7 bases, the J end by 3 bases, with 19 bases between. The CDR3 DNA is TGTGCCATCAAGTCGGTGCGGGGCATCGACTACGAGCAGTACTTC. Protein product: CAIKSVRGIDYEQYF.

This clonotype was picked up a small number of times. V and J are TRBV28 and TRBJ1-1; 10 nucleotides line up with TRBD1. CDR3 length: 16 residues. Losses at the gene ends were 6 bases for V and 5 bases for J; bases not matched to a gene: 12. Germline CDR1 MDHEN, CDR2 SYDVKM. The chain's CDR3 is CASRTGTGARETEAFF. CDR3 coding DNA: TGTGCCAGCAGAACCGGGACAGGGGCGCGCGAGACTGAAGCTTTCTTT.

This clonotype was counted between two and nine times. This rearrangement joins TRBV7-9 to TRBJ1-4, with D tentatively TRBD1 (5 bases). The CDR3 consists of 12 residues. Per germline, CDR1 SEHNR and CDR2 FQNEAQ (reference sequence). Trimming pared 5 bases from V and 8 bases from J, leaving 9 bases between. This CDR3 reads CASSDTGEKLFF. For the CDR3, the DNA is TGTGCCAGCAGCGACACAGGCGAAAAACTGTTTTTT.